The next 11 T cell receptor beta chains were all read from a single sample in a study of cytomegalovirus exposure and HLA in healthy donors. PCR primers comprised 60 Vbeta and 13 Jbeta primers. TCRdb keeps only in-frame clones here, not all; method: immunoSEQ multiplex PCR. The profile covers 80,000 or so clones, with about 71% appearing a single time and roughly 7.2% taken by the ten largest. What was sequenced was PBMCs. The receptors derive from a woman in her thirties or forties in good health and CMV-seronegative.

The V call is TRBV27, the J call TRBJ2-3, with 11 bases fitting TRBD2. Losses at the gene ends were 2 bases for V and 2 bases for J; bases not matched to a gene: 12. Germline CDR1 and CDR2: MNHEY and SMNVEV (reference sequence). The CDR3 loop spans 19 amino acids. Written as DNA, the CDR3 is TGTGCCAGCAGTTTAGAGGGCCCCACTAGCGGGAGAGTCACAGATACGCAGTATTTT. This sequence encodes CASSLEGPTSGRVTDTQYF.

This clone has just a few counts. This chain links TRBV4-1 with TRBJ1-1; unclear D gene. Germline lookup yields CDR1 MGHRA and CDR2 YSYEKL. V was pared by 0 bases and J by 2 bases, with 4 bases between. This CDR3 region has 13 residues. CDR3 protein: CASSQEANTEAFF. The CDR3 coding sequence is TGCGCCAGCAGCCAAGAAGCCAACACTGAAGCTTTCTTT.

With respect to this clone: A read error may produce the germline difference seen at one junction end. The V and J genes are TRBV5-4 and TRBJ2-7; a possible D gene is TRBD2 (6 bases). The CDR3 extends over 11 amino acids. Germline values: CDR1 SGHNT, CDR2 YYREEE (reference sequence). CDR3 bases: TGTGCCAGCAGCTCCTCCGGGACTGCCGTCTTC. It codes for CASSSSGTAVF.

The J gene is TRBJ2-7, the V gene TRBV18, with no clear D. This CDR3 is 13 amino acids long. Trimming removed 3 bases from V and 5 bases from J, with 11 bases in between. Germline CDR1 reads KGHSH; CDR2 reads LQKENI. The CDR3 DNA is TGTGCCAGCTCACCTCAGGTCTCTGACGAGCAGTACTTC. Its protein product is CASSPQVSDEQYF.

The gene calls are TRBV7-3 and TRBJ2-1; 9 nucleotides align to TRBD2. CDR3 length: 16 residues. V was pared by 5 bases and J by 5 bases, with 10 bases of the junction left unmatched. The germline V gene encodes CDR1 SGHTA and CDR2 FQGTGA. The CDR3 bases are TGTGCCAGCAGCAAGATGCCAGCGGGGGGTCACAATGAGCAGTTCTTC. Protein sequence: CASSKMPAGGHNEQFF.

This clone appeared a few times. J is TRBJ1-4 and V is TRBV25-1; D gene unclear. V lost 5 bases to trimming and J lost 3 bases, with 13 bases between them. This CDR3 is 15 amino acids long. From germline, CDR1 is MGHDK and CDR2 SYGVNS. The CDR3 here is CASSPQPAANEKLFF. CDR3 DNA: TGTGCCAGCAGTCCACAGCCGGCAGCTAATGAAAAACTGTTTTTT.

V usage is TRBV19 and J usage is TRBJ2-5, with 8 nucleotides matching TRBD2. Per the germline V gene, CDR1 is LNHDA and CDR2 is SQIVND (reference sequence). After removal of 1 base from V and 5 bases from J, the junction contained 6 bases not matched to a gene. The CDR3 contains 15 residues. CDR3 DNA: TGTGCCAGTAGTATAGGGGGTAGCGGGGACGAGACCCAGTACTTC. Amino acids: CASSIGGSGDETQYF.

The chain couples TRBV18 to TRBJ2-1; 8 bases match TRBD2. The CDR3 extends over 13 amino acids. With V trimmed by 8 bases and J by 7 bases, 7 bases remained unmatched. Germline V CDR1 and CDR2: KGHSH, LQKENI. As DNA, the CDR3 is TGTGCCAGCGCGGGGGTAGCGGGGAATGAGCAGTTCTTC. This codes for CASAGVAGNEQFF.

This chain joins TRBV18 and TRBJ2-1; possibly TRBD1 for D (6 bases). CDR1 is KGHSH, CDR2 LQKENI, per germline. Trimming pared 2 bases from V and 6 bases from J, leaving 20 bases between. This CDR3 contains 17 residues. The CDR3 loop is CASSPKPGPKGVNEQFF. The CDR3, as DNA: TGTGCCAGCTCACCAAAACCAGGGCCCAAGGGGGTCAATGAGCAGTTCTTC.

This chain joins TRBV29-1 and TRBJ1-2; no reliable D call. CDR1 and CDR2 (germline): SQVTM, ANQGSEA. V was pared by 6 bases and J by 6 bases, with 2 bases between. This CDR3 is built from 8 residues. CDR3 in DNA: TGCAGCGTCGATGGCTACACCTTC. This gives the protein CSVDGYTF.

The rearrangement uses TRBV6-6 and TRBJ2-7, with a tentative D call TRBD2 (6 bases). Germline lookup yields CDR1 MNHNY and CDR2 SVGAGI (reference sequence). This CDR3 is 16 amino acids long. V lost 2 bases and J lost 4, with 18 bases in between. CDR3 residues: CASSYPRGSRSYEQYF. The CDR3 DNA sequence: TGTGCCAGCAGTTACCCCCGGGGGTCCAGATCTTACGAGCAGTACTTC.